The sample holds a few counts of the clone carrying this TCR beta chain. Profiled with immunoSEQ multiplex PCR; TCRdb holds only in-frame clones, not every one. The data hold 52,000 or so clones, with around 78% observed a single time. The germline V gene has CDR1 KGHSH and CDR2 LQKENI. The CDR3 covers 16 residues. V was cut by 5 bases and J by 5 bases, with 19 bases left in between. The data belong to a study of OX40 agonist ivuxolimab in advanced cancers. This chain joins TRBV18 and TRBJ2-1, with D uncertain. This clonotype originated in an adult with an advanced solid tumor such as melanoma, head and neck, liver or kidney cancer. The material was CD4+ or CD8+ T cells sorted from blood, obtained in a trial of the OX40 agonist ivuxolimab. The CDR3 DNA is TGTGCCAGCTCAGCCCAGGTCCCCCGCGGTAACAATGAGCAGTTCTTC. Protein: CASSAQVPRGNNEQFF. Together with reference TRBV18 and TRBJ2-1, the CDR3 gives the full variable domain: NAGVMQNPRHLVRRRGQEARLRCSPMKGHSHVYWYRQLPEEGLKFMVYLQKENIIDESGMPKERFSAEFPKEGPSILRIQQVVRGDSAAYFCASSAQVPRGNNEQFFGPGTRLTVL.